The 15 T cell receptor beta chains below were found in one sample sequenced in a study of T cells in women clearing cervical HPV infection listed by TCRdb under 2018. The method behind the library was the immunoSEQ multiplex PCR assay. TCRdb's version of the immuneACCESS table is confined to in-frame rearrangements and falls short of the full clone set. An unresolved V gene accounts for under half of the shortfall where checked; the remainder is of unknown origin. This sample's table lists some 30,000 clones. Together, the top ten hold 1.6% of the sample. Sample: blood buffy coat. These receptors all stem from a woman aged 18-70 years with a cervical HPV16 infection that either progressed to CIN3+ or cleared (not recorded which).

A remark on this clone: The CDR3 end lies 3 residues beyond the end of the read and is filled in from the germline J gene. The gene calls are TRBV20-1 and TRBJ2-5; TRBD1 matches 9 bases. V lost 0 bases and J lost 6; bases outside the gene matches: 2. Germline assignment: CDR1 DFQATT and CDR2 SNEGSKA (reference sequence). The CDR3 has 13 amino acids. Incomplete CDR3 DNA: TGCAGTGCTAGAGAAGACAGGGGGAAGACC. The encoded protein is CSAREDRGKT. The complete CDR3 reads CSAREDRGKTQYF.

About this clone: The CDR3 is cut off 3 residues early in the read; its end comes from the germline J gene. The chain couples TRBV19 to TRBJ2-2; no firm D call. V lost 4 bases and J 4 bases, leaving 7 bases between the germline ends. The CDR3 runs 13 residues. Germline assignment: CDR1 LNHDA and CDR2 SQIVND (reference sequence). The DNA read from the CDR3 is TGTGCCAGTAGTACCCCCCGCACCGGGGAG. Encoded protein: CASSTPRTGE. In full, the CDR3 is CASSTPRTGELFF.

To note about this clone: Read data end 3 residues before the CDR3 end; the end is taken from the germline J gene. The V and J genes are TRBV20-1 and TRBJ1-5; TRBD1 matches 8 bases. The J segment lost 7 bases and the V segment lost 6 bases, leaving 11 bases of the junction unmatched. The CDR3 has 14 amino acids. From germline, CDR1 is DFQATT and CDR2 SNEGSKA (reference sequence). CDR3 bases read: TGCAGTGCCTCCGGACAGGGAAGATGGCAGCCC. Translated, it gives CSASGQGRWQP. The whole CDR3 sequence reads CSASGQGRWQPQHF.

Concerning this clone: The CDR3 end falls 3 residues outside the read, so it is completed with the germline J gene. This chain connects TRBV18 to TRBJ1-2, with a weak D call TRBD1 (5 bases). The germline CDR1 and CDR2 sequences are KGHSH and LQKENI. Trimming took off 4 bases at V and 1 base at J, with 13 bases between the two ends. CDR3 length: 15 residues. The part of the CDR3 DNA that was read is TGTGCCAGCTCACTTCACCCGGACAATAACTATGGC. It encodes CASSLHPDNNYG. The entire CDR3 reads CASSLHPDNNYGYTF.

With respect to this clone: Read coverage stops 3 residues before the CDR3 terminus; the germline J gene supplies the remainder. V usage is TRBV18 and J usage is TRBJ1-1, with 7 bases identical to TRBD1. After removal of 1 base from V and 4 bases from J, the junction contained 6 bases not matched to a gene. The CDR3 is made up of 15 amino acids. Germline lookup yields CDR1 KGHSH and CDR2 LQKENI. The CDR3 spells CASSPRQGAGTEAFF. Partial CDR3 DNA: TGTGCCAGCTCACCACGACAGGGCGCCGGCACTGAA.

Incomplete CDR3 DNA: TGCGCCAGCAGCCAGGGACTAGCGGGTAACCTACAAGAGACC. Protein: CASSQGLAGNLQET. The entire CDR3 reads CASSQGLAGNLQETQYF. This chain connects TRBV5-1 to TRBJ2-5; 12 bases are a match to TRBD2. The read ends 3 residues before the CDR3 terminus; that terminus is restored from the germline J gene. CDR1 and CDR2 from the germline V gene are SGHRS and YFSETQ. The V and J ends lost 4 bases and 2 bases, in that order; junction bases with no gene match: 9. The CDR3 totals 17 residues.

As regards this clone: The read gets to within 3 residues of the CDR3 end, and the germline J gene fills in the rest. The chain carries TRBV18 and TRBJ2-5; 7 bases are shared with TRBD2. The CDR3 extends over 13 amino acids. Per germline, CDR1 KGHSH and CDR2 LQKENI. Germline trimming cut 6 bases from V and 2 bases from J; bases unmatched to any gene: 3. The CDR3 loop reads CASSGGLQETQYF. The sequenced part of the CDR3 DNA is TGTGCCAGCTCCGGGGGGTTACAAGAGACC.

Concerning this clone: The sequenced fragment ends 3 residues before the CDR3 boundary, so the rest is inferred from the germline J gene. The chain carries TRBV2 and TRBJ2-3; 13 nucleotides match TRBD2. The CDR3 spans 14 residues. In germline, CDR1 is SNHLY, CDR2 FYNNEI. Here the CDR3 reads CASSTSGRVETQYF. The sequenced CDR3 bases are TGTGCCAGCAGTACTAGCGGGAGGGTTGAGACG. Complete variable domain (other parts from reference TRBV2 and TRBJ2-3): EPEVTQTPSHQVTQMGQEVILRCVPISNHLYFYWYRQILGQKVEFLVSFYNNEISEKSEIFDDQFSVERPDGSNFTLKIRSTKLEDSAMYFCASSTSGRVETQYFGPGTRLTVL.

A word on this clone: The missing CDR3 end, 3 residues past where the read stops, is filled in from the germline J gene. The rearrangement joins TRBV11-2 to TRBJ2-7; D unclear. The CDR3 contains 12 residues. Germline V CDR1 and CDR2: SGHAT, FQNNGV. Trimming took 4 bases from V and 3 from J, leaving 7 bases between them. The part of the CDR3 DNA that was read is TGTGCCAGCAGCTCTCGGGTCTACGAG. Amino acids: CASSSRVYE. The whole CDR3 protein is CASSSRVYEQYF.

Concerning this clone itself: The missing CDR3 end, 3 residues past where the read stops, is filled in from the germline J gene. The chain couples TRBV2 to TRBJ2-2; 12 bases are shared with TRBD1. CDR1 SNHLY and CDR2 FYNNEI come from the germline V gene. The CDR3 length is 15 residues. The CDR3 region is CASSATGTGGGKLFF. The covered CDR3 bases are TGTGCCAGCAGTGCGACCGGGACAGGGGGCGGAAAG.

Turning to this clone: The read ends 3 residues early relative to the CDR3; the germline J gene fills the gap. The rearrangement joins TRBV5-1 to TRBJ2-5, with D possibly being TRBD1 (6 bases). V was trimmed by 0 bases and J by 0 bases, leaving 9 bases between them. CDR1 is SGHRS, CDR2 YFSETQ, per germline. This CDR3 region has 15 residues. The sequenced part of the CDR3 DNA is TGCGCCAGCAGCTTGGGAGGACAGTACCAAGAGACC. This codes for CASSLGGQYQET. Given in full, the CDR3 is CASSLGGQYQETQYF.

As to this clone: The read comes to an end 3 residues before the CDR3 does, leaving the germline J gene to fill in the end. The chain employs TRBV7-9 and TRBJ1-2; TRBD1 aligns across 7 bases. The germline V gene encodes CDR1 SEHNR and CDR2 FQNEAQ (reference sequence). The V segment lost 5 bases and the J segment 6 bases; nucleotides outside the gene matches: 9. This CDR3 comprises 14 residues. CDR3 sequence reads: CASSRNRGGDGYTF. The covered CDR3 bases are TGTGCCAGCAGCCGAAACAGGGGAGGGGATGGC. Combining the CDR3 with reference TRBV7-9 and TRBJ1-2 gives the whole variable domain DTGVSQNPRHKITKRGQNVTFRCDPISEHNRLYWYRQTLGQGPEFLTYFQNEAQLEKSRLLSDRFSAERPKGSFSTLEIQRTEQGDSAMYLCASSRNRGGDGYTFGSGTRLTVV.

In regard to this clone: The missing CDR3 end, 3 residues past where the read stops, is filled in from the germline J gene. The chain combines TRBV5-1 with TRBJ2-1; D gene unclear. V lost 0 bases and J lost 9, with 13 bases in between. The CDR3 length is 14 residues. The germline gives CDR1 SGHRS, CDR2 YFSETQ. The CDR3 loop is CASSLDTMSAEQFF. The CDR3 DNA, read in part, is TGCGCCAGCAGCTTGGACACTATGAGCGCTGAG.

Concerning this clone: The read stops 3 residues short of the end of the CDR3; the missing end is completed from the germline J gene. The chain carries TRBV5-1 and TRBJ2-7, with D possibly TRBD1 on 6 matching bases. Germline V gene data show CDR1 as SGHRS and CDR2 as YFSETQ. The germline V and J ends were trimmed by 5 bases and 3 bases, with 18 bases remaining between them. The CDR3 has 15 residues. CDR3 bases read: TGCGCCAGCAGTTTGTTGGGGGCGAAGGACTACGAG. This translates into CASSLLGAKDYE. The complete CDR3 protein is CASSLLGAKDYEQYF.

Remarks on this clone: Read data end 3 residues before the CDR3 end; the end is taken from the germline J gene. V is TRBV14 and J is TRBJ2-1; 12 bases are shared with TRBD2. The trim removed 5 bases at V and 3 bases at J, leaving 2 bases unmatched. Looked up from germline, CDR1 is SGHDN and CDR2 is FVKESK. This CDR3 spans 15 amino acids. The DNA read from the CDR3 is TGTGCCAGCAGCTCACTAGCGGGGGGCTACAATGAG. Residues: CASSSLAGGYNE. The entire CDR3 reads CASSSLAGGYNEQFF.